This TCR beta chain was documented in a study of blood T cell repertoires in COVID-19. In the study overall: PBMCs, B-cell-depleted T cells, or T cells provided the cDNA or gDNA that made up the material.

In the study's own analysis: Estimates of nucleated cell counts were drawn from the amplification of reference gene primers. Libraries were prepared by immunoSEQ multiplex PCR; TCRdb keeps only in-frame clonotypes and omits some of them. For V, J and clone size, that table is used; D and trimming come from the DNA. The sample holds roughly 330,000 clones; more than 70% are singletons and the top ten take roughly 6.5%. CDR3 length: 16 amino acids. Sequencing was carried out using peripheral blood. The chain employs TRBV7-5 and TRBJ1-6; the table's D gene call, TRBD1, was not cross checked with the DNA. TRBV7-5 is labeled a pseudogene. The TCR comes from a man younger than 35 who had recovered from COVID-19. DNA of the CDR3: TGTGCCAGAAGCAGCCCCAGGGCCGCTCTTAATTCACCCCTCCACTTT. Translation: CARSSPRAALNSPLHF.